The entry below describes one TCR beta chain. What it binds is unknown. These data belong to a study of a mutant IDH1 vaccine in newly diagnosed glioma. Study details: All eight of the vaccinations patients received fell in weeks 1, 3, 5, 7, 11, 15, 19 and 23. The earlier regimen, radiotherapy, temozolomide, or both, was most often both.

TCRdb keeps only in-frame clones here, not all; method: immunoSEQ multiplex PCR. The sample comprises approximately 60,000 clones, approximately 90% of which are singletons, and about 4.6% rests with the top ten. Time point: week 5, during vaccination. The study gave 300 ug of mutant IDH1 20-mer peptide per vaccine dose, with topical imiquimod. V trimming: 1 base; J trimming: 1 base; junction bases outside the gene matches: 6. From germline, CDR1 is LGHNA and CDR2 YSLEER. This CDR3 region has 17 residues. The sequencing used PBMCs, collected from a glioma patient whose treatment included an IDH1 peptide vaccine. The chain has TRBV4-3 and TRBJ2-1, with 8 positions matching TRBD2. The receptor was derived from a woman in her forties with glioma. The CDR3 spells CASSQVGGGRSYNEQFF. As DNA, the CDR3 is TGCGCCAGCAGCCAAGTCGGGGGGGGACGATCCTACAATGAGCAGTTCTTC.